This is a list of T cell receptor beta chains from one sample in a study of blood T cell repertoires in COVID-19. TCRdb keeps only in-frame clones here, not all; method: immunoSEQ multiplex PCR. This table holds approximately 240,000 clones, 65% to 80% found once. The sequenced sample consisted of peripheral blood. The receptors were gathered from a woman in her 40s with active or convalescent COVID-19. Both conserved end residues are part of each CDR3. A D gene is named only where the DNA matches it firmly. Clone size is given for some rows only: seen once, a few or many times, or a class if the clone is expanded.

TRBJ1-6	TRBV3-1/TRBV3-2	TRBD1	-	CASSDGQGYNSPLHF	TGTGCCAGCAGCGACGGACAGGGATATAATTCACCCCTCCACTTT
TRBJ1-5	TRBV2	-	-	CASSPGLQGEPQHF	TGTGCCAGCTCCCCTGGCTTACAGGGAGAGCCCCAGCATTTT
TRBJ1-5	TRBV10-1	TRBD1	once	CASSEGQGQPQHF	TGCGCCAGCAGTGAGGGACAGGGTCAGCCCCAGCATTTT
TRBJ1-4	TRBV6-5	TRBD1	few	CASRLTGVEKLFF	TGTGCCAGCAGATTGACAGGGGTAGAAAAACTGTTTTTT
TRBJ2-3	TRBV10-3	-	-	CAISESPLDTQYF	TGTGCCATCAGTGAGTCTCCCTTAGATACGCAGTATTTT
TRBJ2-2	TRBV7-3	-	once	CASSSFQGAGELFF	TGTGCCAGCAGCTCCTTCCAGGGTGCCGGGGAGCTGTTTTTT
TRBJ1-1	TRBV6-5	TRBD1	-	CASTVTGGTEAFF	TGTGCCAGCACCGTAACAGGGGGCACTGAAGCTTTCTTT
TRBJ1-2	TRBV19	-	-	CASIGRQDSLGGYTF	TGTGCCAGTATAGGGCGGCAGGACTCGTTGGGAGGCTACACCTTC
TRBJ1-1	TRBV29-1	TRBD1	-	CSVGQGNTEAFF	TGCAGCGTAGGACAGGGCAACACTGAAGCTTTCTTT
TRBJ1-5	TRBV2	TRBD1	-	CASRGDSGNQPQHF	TGTGCCAGCAGAGGGGACAGTGGGAATCAGCCCCAGCATTTT
TRBJ1-5	TRBV2	-	once	CASSEKHRNQPQHF	TGTGCCAGCAGTGAGAAACACCGCAATCAGCCCCAGCATTTT
TRBJ1-1	TRBV27	TRBD1	few	CASSLGVSQGAANTEAFF	TGTGCCAGCAGTTTAGGGGTATCACAGGGGGCAGCGAACACTGAAGCTTTCTTT
TRBJ1-4	TRBV10-3	-	-	CAISNSGSHEKLFF	TGTGCCATCAGCAACTCGGGGTCCCATGAAAAACTGTTTTTT
TRBJ2-3	TRBV28	-	-	CASRWVVAASTDTQYF	TGTGCCAGCAGATGGGTGGTAGCGGCTAGCACAGATACGCAGTATTTT
TRBJ2-3	TRBV7-9	TRBD1	-	CASSGWGQGVDTQYF	TGTGCCAGCAGCGGGTGGGGACAGGGCGTAGATACGCAGTATTTT
TRBJ2-1	TRBV30	TRBD1	-	CAWTNGQGNYNEQFF	TGTGCCTGGACTAACGGACAGGGAAACTACAATGAGCAGTTCTTC
TRBJ1-3	TRBV19	TRBD1	-	CASSVDRAAGNTIYF	TGTGCCAGTAGTGTCGACAGGGCTGCTGGAAACACCATATATTTT
TRBJ1-4	TRBV5-5	TRBD1	few	CASSRRTGWAKLFF	TGTGCCAGCAGCCGAAGGACAGGGTGGGCAAAACTGTTTTTT
TRBJ1-1	TRBV29-1	-	-	CSVKRGGMNTEAFF	TGCAGCGTCAAACGCGGCGGAATGAACACTGAAGCTTTCTTT
TRBJ2-2	TRBV5-1	-	-	CASSSGQSNTGELFF	TGCGCCAGCAGCTCTGGCCAGTCAAACACCGGGGAGCTGTTTTTT
TRBJ2-6	TRBV20-1	-	-	CSASPLSGANVLTF	TGCAGTGCTAGTCCCCTCTCTGGGGCCAACGTCCTGACTTTC
TRBJ2-3	TRBV11-2	TRBD2	many	CASSLDPLAGATDTQYF	TGTGCCAGCAGCTTAGATCCACTAGCGGGGGCCACAGATACGCAGTATTTT
TRBJ1-6	TRBV7-9	-	-	CASSLERSGNLNSPLHF	TGTGCCAGCAGCTTAGAAAGGTCCGGGAATCTAAATTCACCCCTCCACTTT
TRBJ1-5	TRBV2	TRBD1	-	CASSEGQGSNQPQHF	TGTGCCAGCAGTGAAGGACAGGGAAGCAATCAGCCCCAGCATTTT
TRBJ2-7	TRBV7-9	TRBD1	-	CASRPSGGEQYF	TGTGCCAGCAGACCTTCAGGGGGCGAGCAGTACTTC
TRBJ2-3	TRBV9	TRBD2	-	CASAVGGGTDTQYF	TGTGCCAGCGCAGTCGGGGGGGGCACAGATACGCAGTATTTT
TRBJ1-2	TRBV4-1	-	few	CASSQEGQPDYNYGYTF	TGCGCCAGCAGCCAAGAGGGTCAGCCGGACTATAACTATGGCTACACCTTC